This TCR beta chain emerged from a study of T cells in Graves' hyperthyroidism and ophthalmopathy. Overall study results and limits: Ophthalmopathy was model-predicted a median roughly 6.5 months pre-onset.

The germline V gene encodes CDR1 MGHRA and CDR2 YSYEKL. Trimming cost V 0 bases and J 8 bases, with 16 bases left between them. The length of the CDR3 is 15 residues. Amplification of TCR beta CDR3 regions used RNA as the template. First-round RT-PCR targeting the TCR CDR3 was performed with the HTBI primer set. TCRdb re-called the multiplex PCR reads through MiXCR, storing one row per CDR3 protein. The top ten hold around 13% of the sample, which has 550,000 to 650,000 distinct CDR3 sequences, around 13% seen once. Comment on this clonotype: Its specificity is unknown.

The chain uses TRBV4-1 and TRBJ1-2; D remains ambiguous. The sequence came from a woman in her thirties or forties with Graves' hyperthyroidism. Sequencing input: blood. The CDR3 coding sequence is TGCGCCAGCAGCCAAGAAGGCCGGGGTCTGAAGGGCTACACCTTC. Translated, it gives CASSQEGRGLKGYTF.